This TCR delta chain was obtained from a study of delta chains in infants with herpesvirus infections. The table lists this clone with a count of one. What it recognizes is unknown. Additional DNA sequences in this sample encode the identical CDR3. V was clipped by 4 bases and J by 0 bases; unmatched bases: 38. This CDR3 spans 26 amino acids. Germline V gene lookup returns CDR1 TVYSNPD and CDR2 GDNSRS (reference sequence). Study outcomes and limitations: Uninfected infants and those infected after 120 days lacked the public clonotype. The public clonotype might exist undetected in CMV-uninfected infants. The public Vdelta1 clonotype appeared in about 20% of the 18 CMV-infected infants.

TCR cDNA was made from PBMC RNA with gamma- and delta-chain-specific primers. TCRdb applied CATT to the RT-PCR reads for clone calling. Of about 990 delta-chain clones in the sample, under 30% were seen once. V and J are TRDV3 and TRDJ1; 13 nucleotides align to TRDD3. The TCR sequence derives from a human donor who was a Ugandan infant, either HIV-exposed or HIV-unexposed (not recorded which). Sequencing was performed on peripheral blood, taken at time point 2 of longitudinal follow-up. CDR3 nucleotide sequence: TGTGCCTCTCGGCCCCCCATCCACTCCTACCTCACTGGGGGATACGATTCCCGCGGGTACACCGATAAACTCATCTTT. Encoded protein: CASRPPIHSYLTGGYDSRGYTDKLIF.